The 28 T cell receptor beta chains given below trace back to one sample, sequenced in a study of blood T cell repertoires in COVID-19. Some clones are missing from TCRdb's copy, which holds only in-frame ones; the method was immunoSEQ multiplex PCR. The table lists approximately 250,000 clones, more than 65% of them singletons. Sequencing was carried out using peripheral blood. These receptors all stem from a woman aged 40 to 49 who had recovered from COVID-19.

The chain links TRBV7-6 to TRBJ2-3, with 12 nucleotides matching TRBD2. With 5 bases clipped from V and 2 bases from J, the junction kept 8 bases outside the gene matches. There are 17 residues in the CDR3. Germline CDR1 is SGHVS and CDR2 is FNYEAQ. The CDR3: CASSKSSGGVHTDTQYF. The CDR3 DNA sequence: TGTGCCAGCAGCAAATCTAGCGGGGGGGTACACACAGATACGCAGTATTTT.

The chain carries TRBV28 and TRBJ1-2; tentative D call: TRBD1 (6 bases). Germline V lookup: CDR1 MDHEN, CDR2 SYDVKM. The V gene lost 2 bases and the J gene lost 6 bases, with 7 bases spanning the gap. The CDR3 sequence is 12 residues long. The CDR3: CASSLQGNGYTF. The CDR3 coding sequence is TGTGCCAGCAGTTTACAGGGGAATGGCTACACCTTC.

The chain links TRBV24-1 to TRBJ2-1; no clear D. Germline V lookup: CDR1 KGHDR, CDR2 SFDVKD. The CDR3 runs to 16 residues. V was shortened by 4 bases and J by 2 bases, with 14 bases between the two germline ends. The CDR3 DNA reads TGTGCCACCAGTGACCCTAAGGTGGGCCCCTACAATGAGCAGTTCTTC. Residues: CATSDPKVGPYNEQFF.

This chain connects TRBV10-2 to TRBJ1-6, with D perhaps TRBD1 (5 bases). Between the trimmed V and J ends, which lost 3 bases and 6 bases, there was a span of 9 bases. The CDR3 has 14 residues. Germline V gene sequence: CDR1 WSHSY, CDR2 SAAADI. CDR3 in amino acids: CASSETGFNSPLHF. In DNA form, the CDR3 reads TGCGCCAGCAGTGAAACAGGATTTAATTCACCCCTCCACTTT.

The chain combines TRBV5-1 with TRBJ1-3, with D uncertain. The length of the CDR3 is 15 residues. The ends were cut back, 2 bases at V and 4 bases at J, with 13 bases in the middle. In germline, CDR1 is SGHRS, CDR2 YFSETQ. For the CDR3, the DNA is TGCGCCAGCAGCTTCTCTCCGGGATCCGGAAACACCATATATTTT. This encodes CASSFSPGSGNTIYF.

The rearrangement joins TRBV29-1 to TRBJ1-2; 8 nucleotides match TRBD1. The CDR3 extends over 11 amino acids. Per germline, CDR1 SQVTM and CDR2 ANQGSEA. The V gene end was trimmed by 7 bases and the J gene end by 6 bases; junction bases not matched to a gene: 4. This CDR3 reads CSADRDDGYTF. The DNA for the CDR3 is TGCAGCGCGGACAGGGACGATGGCTACACCTTC.

This chain connects TRBV7-9 to TRBJ2-7; 8 bases are shared with TRBD2. V lost 4 bases and J lost 8; bases outside the gene matches: 7. This CDR3 is 13 amino acids long. The V gene's germline CDR1 is SEHNR and CDR2 FQNEAQ (reference sequence). The CDR3 reads CASSSDRGGKQYF. CDR3 coding DNA: TGTGCCAGCAGCTCCGATCGGGGGGGTAAGCAGTACTTC.

Points on this clone: Other DNA sequences from this sample encode an identical CDR3 as well. The chain couples TRBV7-2 to TRBJ1-1, with 9 positions matching TRBD1. CDR3 length equals 12 residues. Per the germline V gene, CDR1 is SGHTA and CDR2 is FQGNSA. Unmatched junction bases numbered 6, after V lost 5 bases and J lost 11 bases. CDR3 region: CASSLRTGAAFF. The CDR3 DNA is TGTGCCAGCAGCCTCAGGACAGGGGCCGCTTTCTTT.

The chain joins TRBV28 to TRBJ2-1; 7 nucleotides line up with TRBD2. Germline V gene sequence: CDR1 MDHEN, CDR2 SYDVKM. Unmatched junction bases numbered 8, after V lost 5 bases and J lost 4 bases. The CDR3 covers 15 residues. The CDR3 sequence: CASSPGRGLYNEQFF. The DNA of the CDR3 is TGTGCCAGCAGTCCAGGGCGGGGGTTATACAATGAGCAGTTCTTC.

The chain has TRBV4-3 and TRBJ1-1; D is unresolved. The CDR3 is made up of 14 amino acids. V gave up 0 bases and J gave up 8 bases, with 13 bases separating them. Germline V gene sequence: CDR1 LGHNA, CDR2 YSLEER. This CDR3 is CASSQDLSPPEAFF. The CDR3 nucleotides read TGCGCCAGCAGCCAAGATCTAAGTCCCCCCGAAGCTTTCTTT.

CDR3 residues: CASSLAGVGGETQYF. DNA of the CDR3: TGTGCCAGCAGCTTGGCCGGGGTAGGAGGAGAGACCCAGTACTTC. The chain joins TRBV5-4 to TRBJ2-5, with a possible D match to TRBD2 (5 bases). The germline gives CDR1 SGHNT, CDR2 YYREEE (reference sequence). V gave up 0 bases and J gave up 4 bases, with 13 bases separating them. CDR3 length: 15 amino acids.

This clone was counted once. This chain links TRBV5-6 with TRBJ2-5; possible D gene TRBD2, 5 bases. CDR1 and CDR2 (germline): SGHDT, YYEEEE. The V gene lost 4 bases and the J gene lost 4 bases, with 17 bases spanning the gap. The CDR3 spans 15 residues. The CDR3 bases are TGTGCCAGCAGCCCCGAAATGGACTTATCAGAGACCCAGTACTTC. This encodes CASSPEMDLSETQYF.

The rearrangement links TRBV6-2 or TRBV6-3 to TRBJ1-4, with TRBD1 as a possible D gene (6 bases). V was clipped by 4 bases and J by 3 bases, with 18 bases between them. The CDR3 has 17 amino acids. Germline V gene lookup returns CDR1 MNHEY and CDR2 SVGEGT. CDR3 region: CASSFRTAKDPNEKLFF. CDR3 sequence (DNA): TGTGCCAGCAGTTTTCGGACAGCCAAGGATCCTAATGAAAAACTGTTTTTT.

The chain joins TRBV14 to TRBJ1-6, with D perhaps matching TRBD1 (6 bases). Trimming pared 3 bases from V and 4 bases from J, leaving 16 bases between. The V gene's germline CDR1 is SGHDN and CDR2 FVKESK. The CDR3 has 17 residues. The chain's CDR3 is CASSHLTGTSYNSPLHF. CDR3 coding DNA: TGTGCCAGCAGCCACTTAACCGGGACAAGTTATAATTCACCCCTCCACTTT.

A single count supports this clone. The chain uses TRBV7-8 and TRBJ1-2; 8 positions agree with TRBD1. This CDR3 is built from 14 residues. Trimming cost V 5 bases and J 8 bases; bases outside gene matches: 10. Germline V gene sequence: CDR1 SGHVS, CDR2 FQNEAQ. The DNA of the CDR3 is TGTGCCAGCAGCGAGCAGGGGGCGATGAGCGGCTACACCTTC. Translating gives CASSEQGAMSGYTF. Full variable domain (missing parts from reference TRBV7-8 and TRBJ1-2): GAGVSQSPRYKVAKRGQDVALRCDPISGHVSLFWYQQALGQGPEFLTYFQNEAQLDKSGLPSDRFFAERPEGSVSTLKIQRTQQEDSAVYLCASSEQGAMSGYTFGSGTRLTVV.

The chain carries TRBV7-9 and TRBJ1-2; D is ambiguous. Germline-derived CDR1 and CDR2 are SEHNR and FQNEAQ (reference sequence). The CDR3 contains 12 residues. V lost 4 bases, J lost 3 bases, and 6 bases lay in between. CDR3 residues: CASSSTDYGYTF. CDR3 nucleotides: TGTGCCAGCAGCTCTACAGACTATGGCTACACCTTC.

This sequence joins TRBV5-1 and TRBJ1-1; perhaps TRBD1 as D (5 bases). The CDR3 length is 16 residues. Germline CDR1 reads SGHRS; CDR2 reads YFSETQ. Trimming took off 0 bases at V and 0 bases at J, with 12 bases between the two ends. The CDR3 nucleotides read TGCGCCAGCAGCTTGGACGGCAGGGTTGTGAACACTGAAGCTTTCTTT. Residues: CASSLDGRVVNTEAFF. Complete variable domain (other parts from reference TRBV5-1 and TRBJ1-1): KAGVTQTPRYLIKTRGQQVTLSCSPISGHRSVSWYQQTPGQGLQFLFEYFSETQRNKGNFPGRFSGRQFSNSRSEMNVSTLELGDSALYLCASSLDGRVVNTEAFFGQGTRLTVV.

As DNA, the CDR3 is TGTGCCAGTAGTCGACTAACAGGGGGGCCCAACTATGGCTACACCTTC. Translating gives CASSRLTGGPNYGYTF. The chain links TRBV19 to TRBJ1-2; TRBD1 matches at 8 bases. J gave up 2 bases and V 5 bases, and 10 bases lay outside the gene matches. Germline CDR1 and CDR2: LNHDA and SQIVND (reference sequence). This CDR3 is 16 amino acids long.

V gene TRBV7-9 combines with J gene TRBJ2-5, with D tentatively TRBD1 (6 bases). The germline CDR1 and CDR2 sequences are SEHNR and FQNEAQ (reference sequence). This CDR3 spans 13 amino acids. V shed 5 bases and J shed 5 bases, with 12 bases lying between them. In DNA form, the CDR3 reads TGTGCCAGCAGCCGACAGGCTTGGGAGACCCAGTACTTC. It yields the protein CASSRQAWETQYF.

The chain uses TRBV19 and TRBJ1-2; 9 nucleotides agree with TRBD1. This CDR3 has 13 residues. Germline-derived CDR1 and CDR2 are LNHDA and SQIVND (reference sequence). V lost 5 bases, J lost 4 bases, and 2 bases stayed unmatched. The CDR3: CASSSDRGYGYTF. The CDR3 region has the DNA TGTGCCAGTAGTTCGGACAGGGGCTATGGCTACACCTTC.

The chain combines TRBV7-9 with TRBJ1-3; tentative D call: TRBD1 (5 bases). V dropped 5 bases and J dropped 0 bases, with 5 bases sitting between them. The CDR3 contains 13 residues. Germline CDR1 SEHNR, CDR2 FQNEAQ (reference sequence). The CDR3 spells CASSTGSGNTIYF. The DNA for the CDR3 is TGTGCCAGCAGCACAGGCTCTGGAAACACCATATATTTT.

The V call is TRBV15, the J call TRBJ2-5, with 8 bases that match TRBD2. This CDR3 region has 16 residues. The germline V gene encodes CDR1 LNHNV and CDR2 YYDKDF (reference sequence). Germline trimming cut 5 bases from V and 1 base from J; bases unmatched to any gene: 9. CDR3 residues: CATSLTPGGVQETQYF. The CDR3 DNA follows: TGTGCCACCAGCTTAACCCCGGGGGGGGTCCAAGAGACCCAGTACTTC.

The CDR3 reads CASSELAGYPRYEQYF. The CDR3 DNA is TGTGCCAGCAGTGAACTAGCGGGGTACCCGCGCTACGAGCAGTACTTC. The V and J genes are TRBV2 and TRBJ2-7; 9 bases align to TRBD2. The CDR3 is made up of 16 amino acids. CDR1 and CDR2 from the germline V gene are SNHLY and FYNNEI. Trimming at V came to 2 bases and at J to 3 bases, leaving 8 bases not matched to a gene. Variable domain in full (rest from reference TRBV2 and TRBJ2-7): EPEVTQTPSHQVTQMGQEVILRCVPISNHLYFYWYRQILGQKVEFLVSFYNNEISEKSEIFDDQFSVERPDGSNFTLKIRSTKLEDSAMYFCASSELAGYPRYEQYFGPGTRLTVT.

The V call is TRBV5-6, the J call TRBJ1-5, with TRBD1 as a possible D gene (5 bases). This CDR3 has 16 amino acids. Trimming stripped 4 bases from V and 2 bases from J, with 16 bases between. Germline V lookup: CDR1 SGHDT, CDR2 YYEEEE. The CDR3 DNA follows: TGTGCCAGCAGCCGTGAGGGAGGGGAAGGCAATCAGCCCCAGCATTTT. As protein: CASSREGGEGNQPQHF.

As regards this clone: This same CDR3 is encoded by further DNA sequences in the sample. CDR3 bases: TGTGCCAGCAGCTTAGAAGGGGGCTATGGCTACACCTTC. Protein: CASSLEGGYGYTF. V and J are TRBV7-2 and TRBJ1-2; D is possibly TRBD1 (6 bases). The V gene lost 1 base and the J gene lost 4 bases, with 7 bases spanning the gap. The CDR3 runs to 13 residues. Germline assignment: CDR1 SGHTA and CDR2 FQGNSA.

V usage is TRBV4-1 and J usage is TRBJ1-2; a possible D gene is TRBD1 (6 bases). Germline lookup yields CDR1 MGHRA and CDR2 YSYEKL. The CDR3 is 21 residues long. The V end was cut by 0 bases, the J end by 6 bases, with 32 bases between. CDR3 DNA sequence: TGCGCCAGCAGCCAAGAAGGGGCAGGGGCCCCAGTCGGGTTGCAATCTCATGGCTACACCTTC. The encoded protein is CASSQEGAGAPVGLQSHGYTF.

CDR3 nucleotide sequence: TGCGCCAGCAGCTCTCAGCGGGGGTTAACAGATACGCAGTATTTT. Translated, it gives CASSSQRGLTDTQYF. The rearrangement links TRBV5-1 to TRBJ2-3; 8 bases are shared with TRBD2. The length of the CDR3 is 15 residues. Per the germline V gene, CDR1 is SGHRS and CDR2 is YFSETQ. V gave up 3 bases and J gave up 3 bases; unmatched junction bases: 6.

This rearrangement joins TRBV11-2 to TRBJ2-2; 9 bases are a match to TRBD2. Germline assignment: CDR1 SGHAT and CDR2 FQNNGV. This CDR3 spans 18 amino acids. Trimming took 4 bases from V and 6 from J; bases not matched to a gene: 15. The CDR3 reads CASSSRNGRGGAAGELFF. As DNA, the CDR3 is TGTGCCAGCAGCTCACGCAATGGGCGGGGGGGCGCGGCCGGGGAGCTGTTTTTT.